A single sample is the source of the 20 T cell receptor beta chains below, sequenced in a study of blood T cell repertoires in COVID-19. This table comes from immunoSEQ multiplex PCR, and its TCRdb copy is limited to in-frame clones, with some not included. The sample holds roughly 250,000 clones, around 89% seen once. Source material: peripheral blood. Source of these receptors: a man aged 60 to 75 who had recovered from COVID-19.

V gene TRBV27 combines with J gene TRBJ1-5; 9 bases map to TRBD1. Germline values: CDR1 MNHEY, CDR2 SMNVEV (reference sequence). This CDR3 contains 17 residues. Trimming removed 8 bases from V and 2 bases from J; junction bases left unmatched: 13. The DNA of the CDR3 is TGTGCCAGCGCCCGGGACAGGGACATGAGAGGCAATCAGCCCCAGCATTTT. It codes for CASARDRDMRGNQPQHF.

The V call is TRBV13, the J call TRBJ2-7, with a tentative D call TRBD1 (6 bases). The germline gives CDR1 PRHDT, CDR2 FYEKMQ (reference sequence). The CDR3 runs 13 residues. Trimming cost V 5 bases and J 3 bases, with 11 bases left between them. CDR3 in DNA: TGTGCCAGCAGCCTGGGACAAATCTACGAGCAGTACTTC. This sequence encodes CASSLGQIYEQYF.

V gene TRBV11-2 combines with J gene TRBJ2-7; 15 bases match TRBD2. The CDR3 loop spans 16 amino acids. Germline V gene lookup returns CDR1 SGHAT and CDR2 FQNNGV. The V segment lost 5 bases and the J segment 3 bases; nucleotides outside the gene matches: 5. The CDR3 nucleotides read TGTGCCAGCAGCCCAGGGACTAGCGGGGGGAGCTACGAGCAGTACTTC. This encodes CASSPGTSGGSYEQYF.

This clone was counted a single time. The V gene is TRBV5-6, the J gene TRBJ1-5; no clear D. Germline values: CDR1 SGHDT, CDR2 YYEEEE. V was clipped by 0 bases and J by 3 bases, with 10 bases between them. This CDR3 is 15 amino acids long. The CDR3, as DNA: TGTGCCAGCAGCTTGGCTAGTAGCTCCAATCAGCCCCAGCATTTT. It translates to CASSLASSSNQPQHF.

In nucleotides, the CDR3 is TGTGCCAGCAGTTCCGAGGCGATGAACACTGAAGCTTTCTTT. This encodes CASSSEAMNTEAFF. J is TRBJ1-1 and V is TRBV6-6; no definite D call. This CDR3 spans 14 amino acids. The ends were cut back, 4 bases at V and 0 bases at J, with 9 bases in the middle. CDR1 and CDR2 (germline): MNHNY, SVGAGI (reference sequence).

This clone was seen only once. Being one base from a much bigger clone, this may be a read error. The genes are TRBV6-5 and TRBJ2-5; D might be TRBD1 (5 bases). Germline V gives CDR1 MNHEY, CDR2 SVGAGI. This CDR3 spans 12 amino acids. The germline V and J ends were trimmed by 6 bases and 4 bases, with 9 bases remaining between them. This CDR3 reads CASRQVGETQYF. DNA for the CDR3: TGTGCCAGCAGACAGGTCGGAGAGACCCAGTACTTC.

The genes are TRBV5-1 and TRBJ2-5; TRBD1 agrees at 9 bases. CDR1 is SGHRS, CDR2 YFSETQ, per germline. CDR3 length equals 14 residues. Trimming removed 2 bases from V and 1 base from J; junction bases left unmatched: 0. The CDR3 spells CASSLQGAQETQYF. CDR3 nucleotide sequence: TGCGCCAGCAGCTTACAGGGGGCCCAAGAGACCCAGTACTTC.

The V call is TRBV5-1, the J call TRBJ1-6; 10 nucleotides align to TRBD1. CDR1 and CDR2 (germline): SGHRS, YFSETQ. Trimming took 4 bases from V and 7 from J; bases not matched to a gene: 5. The CDR3 totals 15 residues. Written as DNA, the CDR3 is TGCGCCAGCAGCCTGGGACAGGGGCCAAATTCACCCCTCCACTTT. This codes for CASSLGQGPNSPLHF.

This chain joins TRBV7-9 and TRBJ1-6; 8 bases align to TRBD1. The CDR3 totals 14 residues. V shed 5 bases, J shed 9 bases, and the junction held 6 bases outside the gene matches. Germline CDR1 is SEHNR and CDR2 is FQNEAQ (reference sequence). In nucleotides, the CDR3 is TGTGCCAGCAGCCCCAAGACAGGGGTTTCACCCCTCCACTTT. Its protein is CASSPKTGVSPLHF.

The chain couples TRBV9 to TRBJ2-3; tentative D call: TRBD2 (6 bases). V was trimmed by 0 bases and J by 3 bases, leaving 11 bases between them. The CDR3 sequence is 15 residues long. The germline V gene encodes CDR1 SGDLS and CDR2 YYNGEE. The CDR3 sequence: CASSVELAITDTQYF. For the CDR3, the DNA is TGTGCCAGCAGCGTAGAACTAGCTATAACAGATACGCAGTATTTT.

The chain recombines TRBV5-1 with TRBJ1-3; 9 bases are a match to TRBD1. Germline lookup yields CDR1 SGHRS and CDR2 YFSETQ. The CDR3 runs to 16 residues. V dropped 5 bases and J dropped 0; count of bases not matched to a gene: 6. The chain's CDR3 is CASRLDRGNSGNTIYF. In DNA form, the CDR3 reads TGCGCCAGCAGACTGGACAGGGGAAACTCTGGAAACACCATATATTTT.

J is TRBJ2-5 and V is TRBV5-1; 7 bases agree with TRBD1. CDR3 size: 16 residues. Germline CDR1 reads SGHRS; CDR2 reads YFSETQ. Losses at the gene ends were 0 bases for V and 2 bases for J; bases not matched to a gene: 7. In DNA, the CDR3 is TGCGCCAGCAGCTTGGCGGGGACAGCTACACAAGAGACCCAGTACTTC. This translates into CASSLAGTATQETQYF.

This clone came up many times. The gene calls are TRBV19 and TRBJ1-2, with a possible D match to TRBD1 (6 bases). Per germline, CDR1 LNHDA and CDR2 SQIVND (reference sequence). Trimming took off 0 bases at V and 8 bases at J, with 16 bases between the two ends. CDR3 length: 15 amino acids. The CDR3 region is CASSIEDGQPHGYTF. DNA of the CDR3: TGTGCCAGTAGTATAGAAGACGGACAGCCCCACGGCTACACCTTC.

Comment on this clone: The same CDR3 can be traced to other DNA sequences in this sample. V gene TRBV5-1 combines with J gene TRBJ1-2; 8 positions agree with TRBD1. This CDR3 has 14 residues. Germline lookup yields CDR1 SGHRS and CDR2 YFSETQ. V dropped 0 bases and J dropped 4; count of bases not matched to a gene: 2. This chain's CDR3 is CASSLDGQGYGYTF. For the CDR3, the DNA is TGCGCCAGCAGCTTGGACGGACAGGGCTATGGCTACACCTTC.

This clone was observed a single time. This chain uses TRBV10-2 with TRBJ2-7, with a tentative D call TRBD2 (5 bases). Trimming pared 4 bases from V and 4 bases from J, leaving 8 bases between. The CDR3 consists of 12 residues. The V gene's germline CDR1 is WSHSY and CDR2 SAAADI. CDR3 sequence: CASSGTGYEQYF. In DNA form, the CDR3 reads TGCGCCAGCAGTGGGACGGGATACGAGCAGTACTTC.

This chain joins TRBV10-3 and TRBJ2-3; weak D call: TRBD2 (6 bases). V was cut by 5 bases and J by 4 bases, with 13 bases left in between. This CDR3 is built from 14 residues. Germline CDR1 is ENHRY and CDR2 is SYGVKD. The CDR3 is CAISPAGSPDTQYF. The DNA of the CDR3 is TGTGCCATCAGTCCGGCGGGGTCACCAGATACGCAGTATTTT.

V is TRBV27 and J is TRBJ1-1, with 7 positions matching TRBD1. The CDR3 sequence is 15 residues long. The J segment lost 11 bases and the V segment lost 2 bases, leaving 14 bases of the junction unmatched. Germline values: CDR1 MNHEY, CDR2 SMNVEV (reference sequence). This CDR3 is CASSLGTAVPTWAFF. CDR3 in DNA: TGTGCCAGCAGTTTAGGGACAGCAGTACCCACGTGGGCTTTCTTT.

This chain links TRBV10-3 with TRBJ1-5, with 10 bases matching TRBD1. V lost 10 bases and J lost 0; bases outside the gene matches: 6. CDR1 and CDR2 (germline): ENHRY, SYGVKD. This CDR3 is 15 amino acids long. The CDR3: CATADRGYSNQPQHF. CDR3 in DNA: TGTGCCACCGCGGACAGGGGGTATAGCAATCAGCCCCAGCATTTT.

This rearrangement joins TRBV11-2 to TRBJ2-7, with D perhaps matching TRBD1 (5 bases). The V and J ends lost 0 bases and 2 bases respectively, with 14 bases between them. Germline CDR1 SGHAT, CDR2 FQNNGV. The CDR3 is 16 amino acids. Here the CDR3 reads CASSLDPPQATYEQYF. In nucleotides, the CDR3 is TGTGCCAGCAGCTTAGATCCTCCACAGGCTACCTACGAGCAGTACTTC.

In this sample, this clone turned up once. The chain couples TRBV6-2 or TRBV6-3 to TRBJ1-5; a possible D gene is TRBD1 (6 bases). The CDR3 sequence is 14 residues long. Germline V lookup: CDR1 MNHEY, CDR2 SVGEGT. With 4 bases removed from V and 6 bases from J, the gap between germline ends came to 13 bases. CDR3 in amino acids: CASSSNRAPQPQHF. CDR3 sequence (DNA): TGTGCCAGCAGTTCGAACAGGGCCCCTCAGCCCCAGCATTTT.